This T cell receptor beta chain stems from a study of blood T cells in healthy people across ages. Sample-barcoded 5' priming and a J-beta primer mix drove a second PCR of about 6 to 12 cycles. MiXCR, run by TCRdb on the 5' RACE reads, gives a single entry per CDR3 protein. Of about 570,000 distinct CDR3 sequences in the sample, roughly a quarter were seen once. The CDR3 runs to 15 residues. Trimming cost V 3 bases and J 5 bases, with 16 bases left between them. Germline CDR1 is SGHVS and CDR2 is FNYEAQ. The data were also submitted as part of a second study, on T cells of mothers and their children. As reported in that work: RNA that had been extracted went wholly into cDNA synthesis, at 1.5 ug per 15 ul.

The sample consisted of blood. The V and J genes are TRBV7-6 and TRBJ2-5, with D perhaps matching TRBD1 (5 bases). The sequence came from a boy aged 2 to 10 in good health. CDR3 in DNA: TGTGCCAGCAGCTTTGCTCAAGGGGCAGAGGAGACCCAGTACTTC. Translating it yields CASSFAQGAEETQYF. The full variable domain, completed using reference TRBV7-6 and TRBJ2-5, is GAGVSQSPRYKVTKRGQDVALRCDPISGHVSLYWYRQALGQGPEFLTYFNYEAQQDKSGLPNDRFSAERPEGSISTLTIQRTEQRDSAMYRCASSFAQGAEETQYFGPGTRLLVL.